Presented here are 9 T cell receptor beta chains from one specimen sequenced in a study of a mutant IDH1 vaccine in newly diagnosed glioma. Time point reported: baseline, week 1 (first vaccination visit). Treatment indicated: pre-vaccination baseline after standard-of-care therapy. Only in-frame clones appear in the TCRdb table, and some are missing; sequencing was by immunoSEQ multiplex PCR. The sample records roughly 70,000 clones, approximately 83% being singletons. Sequenced material: PBMCs, taken from a glioma patient treated with radiotherapy, temozolomide or both. The receptor set was obtained from a man in his thirties or forties with glioma.

The genes are TRBV4-1 and TRBJ1-1; 7 bases are a match to TRBD1. V was pared by 6 bases and J by 1 base, with 11 bases of the junction left unmatched. The germline gives CDR1 MGHRA, CDR2 YSYEKL. The CDR3 is 16 residues long. CDR3 region: CASRRPGTVENTEAFF. As DNA, the CDR3 is TGCGCCAGCAGACGTCCCGGGACAGTAGAGAACACTGAAGCTTTCTTT.

This chain links TRBV2 with TRBJ1-6, with D maybe TRBD1 (5 bases). The CDR3 covers 16 residues. The V end was cut by 4 bases, the J end by 0 bases, with 10 bases between. Germline V lookup: CDR1 SNHLY, CDR2 FYNNEI. CDR3 sequence: CASSARGVSYNSPLHF. The CDR3, as DNA: TGTGCCAGCAGTGCAAGGGGAGTCTCCTATAATTCACCCCTCCACTTT.

The J gene is TRBJ1-5, the V gene TRBV15; D is perhaps TRBD1 (5 bases). The CDR3 totals 14 residues. The germline V gene encodes CDR1 LNHNV and CDR2 YYDKDF (reference sequence). Trimming pared 3 bases from V and 6 bases from J, leaving 12 bases between. This chain's CDR3 is CATSRPGFAQPQHF. The CDR3 region has the DNA TGTGCCACCAGCAGGCCAGGGTTTGCTCAGCCCCAGCATTTT. The variable domain in full, completed from reference TRBV15 and TRBJ1-5, reads DAMVIQNPRYQVTQFGKPVTLSCSQTLNHNVMYWYQQKSSQAPKLLFHYYDKDFNNEADTPDNFQSRRPNTSFCFLDIRSPGLGDTAMYLCATSRPGFAQPQHFGDGTRLSIL.

This chain links TRBV6-1 with TRBJ1-2; D ambiguous. This CDR3 contains 10 residues. V dropped 10 bases and J dropped 3 bases, with 6 bases sitting between them. CDR1 and CDR2 (germline): MNHNS, SASEGT. The DNA of the CDR3 is TGTGCCACCCATTACTATGGCTACACCTTC. It translates to CATHYYGYTF.

This clone was observed a handful of times. The V and J genes are TRBV11-2 and TRBJ2-4, with D hard to call. Germline assignment: CDR1 SGHAT and CDR2 FQNNGV. CDR3 length: 14 residues. The V gene lost 5 bases and the J gene lost 2 bases, with 10 bases spanning the gap. CDR3 coding DNA: TGTGCCAGCAGCCACGGTAGGACCAAAAACATTCAGTACTTC. It is translated as CASSHGRTKNIQYF.

The chain has TRBV10-3 and TRBJ1-1; possible D gene TRBD1, 6 bases. The length of the CDR3 is 14 residues. The germline V gene has CDR1 ENHRY and CDR2 SYGVKD. V shed 6 bases and J shed 7 bases, with 18 bases lying between them. The CDR3: CAIREAAGGSEAFF. CDR3 sequence (DNA): TGTGCCATCAGGGAGGCGGCGGGGGGCAGTGAAGCTTTCTTT.

This chain connects TRBV5-1 to TRBJ1-2; D gene uncertain. The CDR3 is 13 amino acids. Germline loops: CDR1 SGHRS, CDR2 YFSETQ. Trimming shortened V by 2 bases and J by 0 bases, and 5 bases separated the two germline ends. The CDR3 region is CASSFGANYGYTF. The CDR3 DNA is TGCGCCAGCAGCTTCGGAGCTAACTATGGCTACACCTTC.

This chain joins TRBV19 and TRBJ1-1; maybe TRBD1 (6 bases). V lost 6 bases, J lost 5 bases, and 16 bases lay in between. The CDR3 covers 14 residues. Germline values: CDR1 LNHDA, CDR2 SQIVND (reference sequence). In DNA form, the CDR3 reads TGTGCCAGTAGGGGCAAAGGGGGTATTACTGAAGCTTTCTTT. Its translation: CASRGKGGITEAFF.

The V and J genes are TRBV9 and TRBJ2-7; tentatively, D is TRBD1 (5 bases). V was pared by 1 base and J by 1 base, with 6 bases between. CDR3 size: 13 residues. CDR1 is SGDLS and CDR2 is YYNGEE in the germline V gene. CDR3 region: CASSVTGSYEQYF. The CDR3 coding sequence is TGTGCCAGCAGCGTAACAGGTTCCTACGAGCAGTACTTC.